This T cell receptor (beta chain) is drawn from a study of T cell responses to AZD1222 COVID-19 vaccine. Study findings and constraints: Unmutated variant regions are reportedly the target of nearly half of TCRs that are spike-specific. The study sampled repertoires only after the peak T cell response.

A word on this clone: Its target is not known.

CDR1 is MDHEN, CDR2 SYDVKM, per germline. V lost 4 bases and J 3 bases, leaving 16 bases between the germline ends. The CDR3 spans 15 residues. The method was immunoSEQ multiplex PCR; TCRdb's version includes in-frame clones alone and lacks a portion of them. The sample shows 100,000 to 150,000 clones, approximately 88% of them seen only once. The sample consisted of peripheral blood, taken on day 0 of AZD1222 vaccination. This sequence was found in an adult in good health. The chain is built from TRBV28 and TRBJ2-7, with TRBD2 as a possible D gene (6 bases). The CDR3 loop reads CASSSPLGTLYEQYF. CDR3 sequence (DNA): TGTGCCAGCAGTTCCCCGTTGGGGACTCTCTACGAGCAGTACTTC. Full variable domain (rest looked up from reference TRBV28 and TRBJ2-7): DVKVTQSSRYLVKRTGEKVFLECVQDMDHENMFWYRQDPGLGLRLIYFSYDVKMKEKGDIPEGYSVSREKKERFSLILESASTNQTSMYLCASSSPLGTLYEQYFGPGTRLTVT.